The sample holds many counts of the clone carrying this T cell receptor (beta chain). Its antigen is currently unknown. TCRdb analysed the reads with MiXCR anew, one entry per CDR3 protein. Here the sample spans around 350,000 distinct CDR3 sequences, roughly 20% being singletons. The sample is drawn from a study of T cell repertoires in cytomegalovirus infection. Study context: Public TCR beta signature analysis indicated the presence of both CMV infection and matching HLA type. The study, taken as a whole, reports: The study identified carriers of CMV plus the relevant HLA from cumulative public TCR beta family frequency.

V gave up 6 bases and J gave up 1 base, with 9 bases separating them. This CDR3 is 13 amino acids long. Per the germline V gene, CDR1 is MNHNY and CDR2 is SVGAGI (reference sequence). The chain is built from TRBV6-6 and TRBJ1-1; D might be TRBD1 (5 bases). Sequenced input: PBMCs. The sequence derives from a human donor in good health (CMV status not recorded). Some clones in this sample may be carry-over from other donors' samples. The CDR3 is CASSYGGNTEAFF. CDR3 DNA sequence: TGTGCCAGCAGCTATGGGGGGAACACTGAAGCTTTCTTT.